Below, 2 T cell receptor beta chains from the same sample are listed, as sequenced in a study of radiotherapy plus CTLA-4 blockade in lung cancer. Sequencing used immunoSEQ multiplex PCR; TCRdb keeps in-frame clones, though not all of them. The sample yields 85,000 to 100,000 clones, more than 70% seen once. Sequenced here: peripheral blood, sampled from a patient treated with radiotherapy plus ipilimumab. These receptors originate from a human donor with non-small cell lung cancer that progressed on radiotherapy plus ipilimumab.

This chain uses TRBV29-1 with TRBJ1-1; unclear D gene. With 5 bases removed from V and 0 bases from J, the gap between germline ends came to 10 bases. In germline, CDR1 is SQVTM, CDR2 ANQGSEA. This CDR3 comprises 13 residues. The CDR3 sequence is CSVSDLMNTEAFF. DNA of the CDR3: TGCAGCGTTTCCGACCTGATGAACACTGAAGCTTTCTTT.

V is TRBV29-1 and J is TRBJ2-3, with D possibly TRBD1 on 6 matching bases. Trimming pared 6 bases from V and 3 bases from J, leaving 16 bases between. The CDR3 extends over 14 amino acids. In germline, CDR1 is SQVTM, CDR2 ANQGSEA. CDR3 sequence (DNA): TGCAGCGTCTCGAGGGGGTCCATGACAGATACGCAGTATTTT. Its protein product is CSVSRGSMTDTQYF.